The 25 T cell receptor beta chains below were found in one sample sequenced in a study of chemoradiotherapy in HPV16-positive cancers. Only in-frame clones appear in the TCRdb table, and some are missing; sequencing was by immunoSEQ multiplex PCR. This sample carries about 12,000 clones, around 66% of them seen once, and the ten largest clones take 15% to 20%. Collection took place from a patient who underwent chemoradiotherapy. Receptors originate from a human donor with HPV-associated anogenital cancer.

J is TRBJ2-7 and V is TRBV6-5, with 12 bases identical to TRBD2. This CDR3 contains 15 residues. In germline, CDR1 is MNHEY, CDR2 SVGAGI. V dropped 5 bases and J dropped 0; count of bases not matched to a gene: 2. CDR3 loop: CASSLTSGSSYEQYF. CDR3 nucleotides: TGTGCCAGCAGTCTGACTAGCGGGAGCTCCTACGAGCAGTACTTC.

The table lists this clone with a count of one. The rearrangement uses TRBV5-4 and TRBJ1-6; D may be TRBD1 (6 bases). Germline V gives CDR1 SGHNT, CDR2 YYREEE (reference sequence). This CDR3 has 11 amino acids. Trimming removed 9 bases from V and 14 bases from J, with 15 bases in between. The CDR3 here is CAIKDSFTLHF. The DNA of the CDR3 is TGTGCCATCAAGGACAGTTTCACCCTCCACTTT.

The chain is built from TRBV11-2 and TRBJ1-1; no reliable D call. The CDR3 sequence is 14 residues long. Per germline, CDR1 SGHAT and CDR2 FQNNGV. The germline V and J ends were trimmed by 6 bases and 4 bases, with 15 bases remaining between them. The CDR3 coding sequence is TGTGCCAGCAGTCTTAGACTCGCGACCACTGAAGCTTTCTTT. As protein: CASSLRLATTEAFF.

The V gene is TRBV2, the J gene TRBJ1-1; D gene uncertain. Germline values: CDR1 SNHLY, CDR2 FYNNEI. The V and J ends lost 5 bases and 4 bases respectively, with 11 bases between them. The CDR3 is 13 residues long. DNA for the CDR3: TGTGCCAGCAGTACCAGCACGGGCACTGAAGCTTTCTTT. This encodes CASSTSTGTEAFF.

This sequence joins TRBV11-2 and TRBJ2-1; 9 nucleotides line up with TRBD1. V was clipped by 4 bases and J by 8 bases; unmatched bases: 6. Germline-derived CDR1 and CDR2 are SGHAT and FQNNGV. The CDR3 spans 14 residues. The CDR3 DNA sequence: TGTGCCAGCAGCTCCGGGACAGGGTTATATGAGCAGTTCTTC. This sequence encodes CASSSGTGLYEQFF.

This chain uses TRBV5-4 with TRBJ2-1, with 7 bases aligning to TRBD2. Germline V gene lookup returns CDR1 SGHNT and CDR2 YYREEE (reference sequence). The CDR3 totals 13 residues. V dropped 5 bases and J dropped 5; count of bases not matched to a gene: 4. CDR3 sequence (DNA): TGTGCCAGCAGAGTGCTAGCGGACAATGAGCAGTTCTTC. Translation: CASRVLADNEQFF.

This chain connects TRBV2 to TRBJ2-3; 13 nucleotides line up with TRBD2. The CDR3 spans 18 residues. V lost 6 bases and J lost 4; bases outside the gene matches: 13. CDR1 SNHLY and CDR2 FYNNEI come from the germline V gene. CDR3: CASRTSPRTSGSADTQYF. Here the CDR3 DNA reads TGTGCCAGCAGGACCTCCCCTCGGACTAGCGGGAGTGCAGATACGCAGTATTTT.

The rearrangement uses TRBV7-9 and TRBJ2-7; D may be TRBD2 (6 bases). V lost 5 bases, J lost 3 bases, and 11 bases lay in between. Germline V CDR1 and CDR2: SEHNR, FQNEAQ (reference sequence). The CDR3 has 13 amino acids. The DNA for the CDR3 is TGTGCCAGCAGCACCCGGGACTTCTACGAGCAGTACTTC. It encodes CASSTRDFYEQYF.

The table lists this clone with a few counts. This chain joins TRBV6-5 and TRBJ2-2; TRBD1 might be the D (6 bases). Germline V CDR1 and CDR2: MNHEY, SVGAGI. With 6 bases removed from V and 6 bases from J, the gap between germline ends came to 11 bases. The CDR3 loop spans 13 amino acids. As DNA, the CDR3 is TGTGCCAGCAGACACAGGGACGCCGGGGAGCTGTTTTTT. It specifies CASRHRDAGELFF.

The chain combines TRBV19 with TRBJ2-7; the match to TRBD2 covers 14 bases. V trimming: 7 bases; J trimming: 0 bases; junction bases outside the gene matches: 8. The CDR3 is 17 amino acids. Germline loops: CDR1 LNHDA, CDR2 SQIVND (reference sequence). CDR3 sequence: CASTGTSGSRSSYEQYF. In DNA, the CDR3 is TGTGCCAGTACCGGGACTAGCGGGAGCCGGAGCTCCTACGAGCAGTACTTC.

The chain uses TRBV5-1 and TRBJ2-2; D possibly uses TRBD1 or TRBD2 (5 bases each). V was trimmed by 5 bases and J by 0 bases, leaving 14 bases between them. Germline assignment: CDR1 SGHRS and CDR2 YFSETQ. The CDR3 sequence is 16 residues long. Here the CDR3 reads CASRSTGTANTGELFF. CDR3 DNA sequence: TGCGCCAGCAGATCGACCGGGACGGCGAACACCGGGGAGCTGTTTTTT.

The rearrangement links TRBV12-5 to TRBJ1-2, with D tentatively TRBD1 (6 bases). The CDR3 has 13 amino acids. With 0 bases removed from V and 7 bases from J, the gap between germline ends came to 9 bases. Germline loops: CDR1 LGHNT, CDR2 FRNRAP. The CDR3 spells CASGLVRGLGYTF. The CDR3 DNA follows: TGTGCTAGTGGTTTGGTGCGGGGGCTTGGCTACACCTTC.

This chain links TRBV19 with TRBJ1-1, with a possible D match to TRBD1 (6 bases). V gave up 4 bases and J gave up 4 bases, with 13 bases separating them. This CDR3 is built from 14 residues. Germline V lookup: CDR1 LNHDA, CDR2 SQIVND (reference sequence). The CDR3, as DNA: TGTGCCAGTAGTACCTCGGGGGGCATCACTGAAGCTTTCTTT. This codes for CASSTSGGITEAFF.

The CDR3 DNA follows: TGTGCCAGCAGTGAGAGTCCGTCTAGCGGGGGCACAGATACGCAGTATTTT. It encodes CASSESPSSGGTDTQYF. The chain carries TRBV6-1 and TRBJ2-3, with TRBD2 matching 9 bases. CDR3 length equals 17 residues. V trimming: 3 bases; J trimming: 1 base; junction bases outside the gene matches: 8. Germline-derived CDR1 and CDR2 are MNHNS and SASEGT.

This rearrangement joins TRBV2 to TRBJ1-2; D is uncertain. Trimming cost V 4 bases and J 8 bases, with 8 bases left between them. The V gene's germline CDR1 is SNHLY and CDR2 FYNNEI. This CDR3 is built from 11 residues. CDR3 DNA sequence: TGTGCCAGCAGTGGCTCGATGGGCTACACCTTC. Translated, it gives CASSGSMGYTF.

The sample holds a few counts of this clone. The chain employs TRBV28 and TRBJ2-5; no definite D call. Per the germline V gene, CDR1 is MDHEN and CDR2 is SYDVKM. The CDR3 has 13 amino acids. The ends were cut back, 8 bases at V and 4 bases at J, with 14 bases in the middle. In DNA, the CDR3 is TGTGCCAGCCTTAACTACGGTGGAGAGACCCAGTACTTC. This gives the protein CASLNYGGETQYF.

This clone was counted between two and nine times. V gene TRBV11-3 combines with J gene TRBJ1-1, with D perhaps TRBD1 (5 bases). This CDR3 has 14 amino acids. Trimming took off 5 bases at V and 5 bases at J, with 15 bases between the two ends. Germline values: CDR1 SGHNT, CDR2 YENEEA. CDR3 nucleotide sequence: TGTGCCAGCAGCCCATCCCAGGGAGGGACTGAAGCTTTCTTT. It codes for CASSPSQGGTEAFF.

The V and J genes are TRBV2 and TRBJ2-3; either TRBD1 or TRBD2 may supply D (5 bases each). CDR3 length equals 12 residues. The V end was cut by 8 bases, the J end by 4 bases, with 10 bases between. The V gene's germline CDR1 is SNHLY and CDR2 FYNNEI. CDR3 region: CASGWGSDTQYF. The DNA of the CDR3 is TGTGCCAGCGGGTGGGGGTCAGATACGCAGTATTTT.

J is TRBJ1-1 and V is TRBV14; D unresolved. This CDR3 region has 15 residues. Germline-derived CDR1 and CDR2 are SGHDN and FVKESK. The ends were cut back, 3 bases at V and 5 bases at J, with 16 bases in the middle. As DNA, the CDR3 is TGTGCCAGCAGCCACAACGACTGGCCGGGGACTGAAGCTTTCTTT. Residues: CASSHNDWPGTEAFF.

The CDR3, as DNA: TGTGCCAGCAGCAATGGGGGGACAGGGGTTACGCAGTATTTT. Its translation: CASSNGGTGVTQYF. The rearrangement uses TRBV11-1 and TRBJ2-3; 10 positions match TRBD1. The germline V gene encodes CDR1 SGHAT and CDR2 FQDESV (reference sequence). The CDR3 has 14 residues. V was pared by 5 bases and J by 8 bases, with 7 bases of the junction left unmatched.

The V gene is TRBV6-1, the J gene TRBJ1-1; TRBD1 might be the D (6 bases). The germline V and J ends were trimmed by 7 bases and 4 bases, with 19 bases remaining between them. Per germline, CDR1 MNHNS and CDR2 SASEGT. The CDR3 has 15 amino acids. The CDR3 region is CASNYYTGIGTEAFF. The CDR3 DNA reads as TGTGCCAGCAACTACTACACAGGGATTGGCACTGAAGCTTTCTTT.

The chain carries TRBV9 and TRBJ1-1; D not certain. The germline V gene has CDR1 SGDLS and CDR2 YYNGEE. The CDR3 extends over 14 amino acids. Deletions cut 2 bases from V and 0 bases from J, with 8 bases between. The CDR3 DNA is TGTGCCAGCAGCGTGGGCAGCATGAACACTGAAGCTTTCTTT. The encoded protein is CASSVGSMNTEAFF. The full variable domain, rest sourced from reference TRBV9 and TRBJ1-1, is DSGVTQTPKHLITATGQRVTLRCSPRSGDLSVYWYQQSLDQGLQFLIQYYNGEERAKGNILERFSAQQFPDLHSELNLSSLELGDSALYFCASSVGSMNTEAFFGQGTRLTVV.

This rearrangement joins TRBV7-8 to TRBJ2-4; TRBD2 might be the D (5 bases). The CDR3 has 16 amino acids. Germline CDR1 reads SGHVS; CDR2 reads FQNEAQ. The ends were cut back, 1 base at V and 0 bases at J, with 10 bases in the middle. Here the CDR3 DNA reads TGTGCCAGCAGCTTAGGCCTCGGGGTAGCCAAAAACATTCAGTACTTC. This gives the protein CASSLGLGVAKNIQYF.

The gene calls are TRBV30 and TRBJ2-7, with 9 bases identical to TRBD1. This CDR3 comprises 14 residues. Germline V gene lookup returns CDR1 GTSNPN and CDR2 SVGIG (reference sequence). V gave up 0 bases and J gave up 7 bases; unmatched junction bases: 7. The CDR3 DNA reads as TGTGCCTGGAGTGTATCGGGACAGGGAGTGGAGCAGTACTTC. It encodes CAWSVSGQGVEQYF.

This sequence joins TRBV9 and TRBJ2-7; D assignment may be TRBD1 or TRBD2 (7 bases each). Trimming stripped 4 bases from V and 5 bases from J, with 19 bases between. The CDR3 spans 15 residues. Germline CDR1 and CDR2: SGDLS and YYNGEE. Here the CDR3 reads CASSRQGGSSDEQYF. DNA of the CDR3: TGTGCCAGCAGCCGACAGGGAGGGTCGAGCGACGAGCAGTACTTC.